This entry is about one T cell receptor (beta chain). This specimen comes from a study of identical twins. TCRdb re-analysed the 5' RACE reads in MiXCR, keeping a single row per CDR3 protein. Counted here are roughly 540,000 distinct CDR3 sequences, about 20% occurring once; the ten biggest clones make up about 0.93%. This sample also belongs to another study, concerning T cells expressing NK-cell markers.

The TCR originated in a woman aged 18-35 years in good health. The material sequenced was CD4+ T cells sorted from blood.

The CDR3 is CASSQRPVRRTNEKLFF. CDR3 DNA: TGCGCCAGCAGCCAACGCCCGGTCCGCAGAACTAATGAAAAACTGTTTTTT. This rearrangement joins TRBV4-3 to TRBJ1-4; D gene ambiguous. V dropped 2 bases and J dropped 1 base, with 14 bases sitting between them. Looked up from germline, CDR1 is LGHNA and CDR2 is YSLEER. The CDR3 loop spans 17 amino acids.